Sequencing of this T cell receptor (beta chain) was carried out in a study of neoadjuvant anti-PD-1 for oral cavity cancer. Germline V gene sequence: CDR1 SGHRS, CDR2 YFSETQ. V lost 0 bases to trimming and J lost 2 bases, with 9 bases between them. The CDR3 is 14 residues long. The protocol was immunoSEQ multiplex PCR, while the TCRdb copy is restricted to in-frame clones and leaves out a portion. The sample records approximately 37,000 clones, more than 35% being singletons. Time point noted: after neoadjuvant nivolumab, at surgical resection. Sequencing used tumor tissue, obtained after nivolumab (anti-PD-1) treatment. The TCR originated in a person aged 35-79 years with oral cavity squamous cell carcinoma. The chain combines TRBV5-1 with TRBJ2-7; possibly TRBD2 for D (6 bases). The CDR3 DNA sequence: TGCGCCAGCAGCTTGGTGGCTAGCGCCTACGAGCAGTACTTC. Its translation is CASSLVASAYEQYF.